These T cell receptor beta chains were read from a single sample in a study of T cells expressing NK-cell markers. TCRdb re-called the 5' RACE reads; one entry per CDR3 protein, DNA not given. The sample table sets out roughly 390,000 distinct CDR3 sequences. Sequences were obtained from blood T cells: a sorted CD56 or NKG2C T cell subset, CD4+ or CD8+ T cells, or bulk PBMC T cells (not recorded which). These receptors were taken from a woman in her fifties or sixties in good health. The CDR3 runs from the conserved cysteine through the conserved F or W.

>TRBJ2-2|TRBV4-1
CASSQGTGILTGELFF
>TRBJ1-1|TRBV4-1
CASSPDRARTEAFF
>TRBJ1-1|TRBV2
CASSAWSAKAFF
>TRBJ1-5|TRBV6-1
CASSFVTGGLGNQPQHF
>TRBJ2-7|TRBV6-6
CASSYSGQPYEQYF
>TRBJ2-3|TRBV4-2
CASSQDVGGGDTQYF
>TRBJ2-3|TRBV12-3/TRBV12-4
CASSHLTSRVTQYF
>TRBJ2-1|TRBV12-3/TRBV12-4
CASSKGVYNEQFF
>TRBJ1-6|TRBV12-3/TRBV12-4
CASSSLGGTGNSPLHF
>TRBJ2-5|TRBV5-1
CASSWIQGDQETQYF
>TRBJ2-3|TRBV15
CATSRDSSGSTDTQYF
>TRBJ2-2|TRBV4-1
CASSQGRARARNGVGELFF
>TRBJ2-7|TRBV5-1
CASSLDRDFYEQYF
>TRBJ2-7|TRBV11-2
CASSLEGGLYEQYF
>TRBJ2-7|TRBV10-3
CAIRKTGSDYEQYF
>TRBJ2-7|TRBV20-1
CSASGPDRHEQYF
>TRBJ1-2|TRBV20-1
CSARDVTESNYGYTF
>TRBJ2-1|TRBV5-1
CASRSGGIDNEQFF
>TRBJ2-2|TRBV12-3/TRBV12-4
CASSPTSGVVGGELFF
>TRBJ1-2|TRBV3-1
CASSQDSNYGYTF
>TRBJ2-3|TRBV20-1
CSAPGLAGGSTDTQYF
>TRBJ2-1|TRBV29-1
CSVEVLAGGPSYNEQFF
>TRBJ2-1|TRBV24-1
CATSDSIRGPHNEQFF
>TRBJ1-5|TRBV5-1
CASSLAGDRTQPQHF
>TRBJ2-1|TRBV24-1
CATSDGPPRDEQFF
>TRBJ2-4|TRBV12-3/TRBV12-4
CASGRVGAKNIQYF
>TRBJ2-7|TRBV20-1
CSARDQRGLTPYEQYF
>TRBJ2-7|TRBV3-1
CASSQGQGQYF
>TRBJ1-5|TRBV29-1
CSVGYTGNQPQHF
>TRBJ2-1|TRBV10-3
CAISLTSYNEQFF
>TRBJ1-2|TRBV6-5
CASRGAYGYTF
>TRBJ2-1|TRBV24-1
CATSDGTSGPNEQFF
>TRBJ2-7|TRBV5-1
CASSLGQGLDEQYF
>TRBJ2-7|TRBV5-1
CASSLEGDRGKEQYF
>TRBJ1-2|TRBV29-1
CSVLNRDYGYTF
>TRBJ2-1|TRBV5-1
CASQTGSYNEQFF
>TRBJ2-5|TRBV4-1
CASSQRLASGETQYF
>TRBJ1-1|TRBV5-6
CASSRTGPLGAFF
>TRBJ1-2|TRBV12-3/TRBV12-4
CASGGLQYGYTF
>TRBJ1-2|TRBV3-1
CASSQENVRYTF